The clone carrying this T cell receptor beta chain was seen more than once but under ten times. Categorization into cohorts depended on clinical history that participants reported. The record originates from a study of blood T cell repertoires in COVID-19. In the original processing: Nucleated cell number was recorded as an estimate derived from reference gene primer amplification. The repertoire was sequenced with immunoSEQ multiplex PCR; TCRdb's copy has only in-frame clones and lacks some. D and trimming come from the DNA, and the V and J calls and clone size come from that table. This table holds over 200,000 clones, roughly 87% found once. Trimming at V came to 5 bases and at J to 4 bases, leaving 7 bases not matched to a gene. The CDR3 is 14 amino acids. Looked up from germline, CDR1 is MNHEY and CDR2 is SVGAGI.

The source material was PBMCs or T cells enriched from blood (not recorded which). This clonotype was obtained from a man between 18 and 35 years old with acute COVID-19. This rearrangement joins TRBV6-5 to TRBJ1-1, with 7 positions matching TRBD1. The CDR3 here is CASSQGEEGTEAFF. DNA for the CDR3: TGTGCCAGCAGTCAGGGGGAGGAGGGCACTGAAGCTTTCTTT.